The clone carrying this TCR beta chain was seen ten or more times. Not enrolled were patients with uncontrolled infection, other autoimmune disease, pregnancy or lactation. On the basis of clinical symptoms, serum thyroxine and TRAb, thyroid ultrasound and orbital computed tomography, diagnoses were made. The sample belongs to a study of T cells in Graves' hyperthyroidism and ophthalmopathy. Trimming removed 2 bases from V and 3 bases from J; junction bases left unmatched: 10. The germline gives CDR1 DFQATT, CDR2 SNEGSKA (reference sequence). CDR3 length: 15 residues. RNA transcripts served as the template for amplifying TCR beta CDR3 regions. First-round RT-PCR of the TCR CDR3 relied on the HTBI primer set. TCRdb called the multiplex PCR reads again in MiXCR, with one record for every CDR3 protein. Counted here are more than 150,000 distinct CDR3 sequences, approximately 17% occurring once; the ten biggest clones make up around 27%.

This TCR was recovered from a woman aged 45-59 years with Graves' hyperthyroidism. Sequencing used blood. This rearrangement joins TRBV20-1 to TRBJ2-7, with 7 bases lining up with TRBD2. The CDR3 sequence: CSARPGGGYVYEQYF. In nucleotides, the CDR3 is TGCAGTGCTAGACCGGGCGGGGGATACGTCTACGAGCAGTACTTC.